This TCR beta chain was obtained from a study of cytomegalovirus exposure and HLA in healthy donors. Primers included in the PCR were 60 Vbeta and 13 Jbeta primers. Produced via immunoSEQ multiplex PCR; TCRdb's table is partial and in-frame only. The table records around 130,000 clones, about 61% of them present only once. The germline CDR1 and CDR2 sequences are SGHNT and YYREEE (reference sequence). The V segment lost 3 bases and the J segment 0 bases; nucleotides outside the gene matches: 15. CDR3 size: 19 residues. The sequence came from a male donor in good health and CMV-seronegative. The chain couples TRBV5-4 to TRBJ2-1, with TRBD2 matching 7 bases. Material for sequencing was PBMCs. The chain's CDR3 is CASSSAVASGARSYNEQFF. The DNA of the CDR3 is TGTGCCAGCAGCTCGGCGGTGGCGAGCGGGGCCCGCTCCTACAATGAGCAGTTCTTC.